Sequencing of this T cell receptor (beta chain) was carried out in a study of monozygotic twins with inflammatory bowel disease. CDR1 and CDR2 (germline): SQVTM, ANQGSEA. The CDR3 is 11 residues long. TCRdb derives one entry per CDR3 protein from the 5' RACE reads, leaving out DNA. This sample carries approximately 390,000 distinct CDR3 sequences, with around 2.3% going to the ten biggest clones. The sample taken for sequencing was blood. The chain employs TRBV29-1 and TRBJ1-1; checking the TCRdb D call of TRBD1 is not possible without DNA. The clonotype was recovered from a human donor with ulcerative colitis or Crohn's disease, or a healthy co-twin of an affected twin (not recorded which). The chain's CDR3 is CSVEFQGVAFF.